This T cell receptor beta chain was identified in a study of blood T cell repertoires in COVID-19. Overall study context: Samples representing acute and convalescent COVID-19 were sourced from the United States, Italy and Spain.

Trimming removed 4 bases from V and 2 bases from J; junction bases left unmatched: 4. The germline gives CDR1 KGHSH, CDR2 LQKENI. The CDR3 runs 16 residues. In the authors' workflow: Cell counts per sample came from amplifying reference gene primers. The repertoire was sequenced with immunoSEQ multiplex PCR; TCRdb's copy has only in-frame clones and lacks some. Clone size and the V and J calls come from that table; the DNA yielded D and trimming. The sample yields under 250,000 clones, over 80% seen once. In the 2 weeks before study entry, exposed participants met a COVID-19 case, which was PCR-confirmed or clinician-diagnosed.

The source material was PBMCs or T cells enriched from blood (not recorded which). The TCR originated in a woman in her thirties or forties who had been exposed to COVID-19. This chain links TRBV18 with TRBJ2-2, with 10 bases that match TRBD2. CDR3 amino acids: CASSQWTSGNTGELFF. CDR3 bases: TGTGCCAGCTCACAATGGACTAGCGGTAACACCGGGGAGCTGTTTTTT.